The 4 T cell receptor beta chains presented below share a single source sample, sequenced in a study of T cells in Graves' hyperthyroidism and ophthalmopathy. Regions amplified from RNA transcripts were the TCR beta CDR3 regions. HTBI primers were the set used in a first-round RT-PCR of the TCR CDR3. TCRdb used MiXCR to reprocess the multiplex PCR reads, holding one entry per CDR3 protein. The sample has about 380,000 distinct CDR3 sequences; roughly 13% are singletons. The source material was blood. The receptors derive from a man under 40 with Graves' hyperthyroidism that later progressed to Graves' ophthalmopathy.

This clonotype was detected ten times or more. The chain combines TRBV2 with TRBJ1-2; 9 nucleotides align to TRBD1. From germline, CDR1 is SNHLY and CDR2 FYNNEI. CDR3 length: 15 residues. V was pared by 7 bases and J by 0 bases, with 6 bases of the junction left unmatched. The CDR3 DNA reads TGTGCCAGCAAAGTCGGACAGGGGACTAACTATGGCTACACCTTC. Residues: CASKVGQGTNYGYTF.

This clonotype was observed a handful of times. The J gene is TRBJ2-2, the V gene TRBV5-6, with TRBD1 matching over 8 bases. Germline V gives CDR1 SGHDT, CDR2 YYEEEE. CDR3 length: 17 amino acids. The V and J ends lost 4 bases and 4 bases, in that order; junction bases with no gene match: 12. The CDR3 DNA follows: TGTGCCAGCAGCCTGGGTTTCAGGGGGCTGGTCACCGGGGAGCTGTTTTTT. It codes for CASSLGFRGLVTGELFF.

Many counts were recorded for this clonotype. This chain joins TRBV12-3 or TRBV12-4 and TRBJ1-1; the D is unclear. The length of the CDR3 is 13 residues. The V gene lost 6 bases and the J gene lost 3 bases, with 11 bases spanning the gap. The CDR3 reads CASRPRSDTEAFF. The CDR3 region has the DNA TGTGCCAGCAGGCCCCGATCGGACACTGAAGCTTTCTTT.

This clonotype has a count of ten or more. V usage is TRBV7-9 and J usage is TRBJ2-3; TRBD2 matches at 13 bases. V lost 5 bases to trimming and J lost 5 bases; unmatched junction nucleotides: 10. The CDR3 has 17 amino acids. Germline values: CDR1 SEHNR, CDR2 FQNEAQ (reference sequence). This CDR3 is CASSQGLAGWPVDTQYF. The CDR3 DNA is TGTGCCAGCAGCCAGGGACTAGCGGGGTGGCCAGTAGATACGCAGTATTTT.